This TCR beta chain was documented in a study of T cells in narcolepsy (dated by TCRdb to about 2018). About the study as a whole: The study enrolled patients with narcolepsy type 1 or type 2 (NT1, NT2) together with healthy control donors. To look for autoreactive T cells in narcolepsy patients that target self-antigens of hypocretin neurons (hypocretin, TRIB2), the study used TCR Vbeta sequencing to follow clonotypes in blood and CSF.

Preparation of the library involved the immunoSEQ multiplex PCR assay. Here the immuneACCESS table is served through TCRdb, limited to in-frame sequences with V and J called. Missing clones are a known gap in these copies; in checked studies unresolved V genes cover under half, and the rest lacks a known reason. The sample table holds 25,000 to 35,000 clones, of which less than 90% were seen once. The top ten constitute around 2.6% of the sample. The study at large found these results: Plots comparing CSF and blood CD4+ T cell clonotypes from the same patient highlighted HCRT-specific and TRIB2-specific autoreactive clonotypes. No sequences matching autoreactive T cell clones were present in some of the blood memory CD4+ repertoires from patients and controls. According to the report, autoreactive clonotypes were detected serially in the blood of the same patients and of different patients, but not in healthy controls. Patients and controls had comparable numbers of sequenced blood memory CD4+ clonotypes, averaging about 37,000 and 33,000, respectively.

Memory CD4+ T cells were sorted ex vivo from peripheral blood of narcolepsy patients and healthy controls for TCR Vbeta sequencing. This clone was found a few times. It lacks a known antigen. No base quality information exists; no much larger clone differs at one position. Material: CD45RA- memory CD4+ T cells from PBMCs. The cell subset or site tag for this specimen amounts to: memory T cells sorted ex vivo from peripheral blood. The receptor comes from a human donor with narcolepsy.

The CDR3 is CASSVFQNTEAFF. The DNA sequence is as follows: TGTGCCAGCAGTGTATTCCAGAACACTGAAGCTTTCTTT. The rearrangement joined TRBV2 to TRBJ1-1; the D gene is not confidently resolved. CDR1 SNHLY and CDR2 FYNNEI were looked up in the germline V gene. V sheds 4 bases and J sheds 1 base, leaving 7 bases between their ends. The CDR3 sequence holds 13 residues, the cysteine and phenylalanine included. The only DNA kept is the CDR3, 39 bases in frame from the first base. The variable domain in full, with residues beyond the CDR3 obtained from the reference TRBV2 and TRBJ1-1 genes, is EPEVTQTPSHQVTQMGQEVILRCVPISNHLYFYWYRQILGQKVEFLVSFYNNEISEKSEIFDDQFSVERPDGSNFTLKIRSTKLEDSAMYFCASSVFQNTEAFFGQGTRLTVV.